This T cell receptor beta chain came from a study of early T cells in non-severe SARS-CoV-2 infection. Study as a whole: Sequenced bulk RNA came from whole blood that was unsorted, and chains were unpaired.

Study-level findings and limits: Matching with VDJdb favored anti-spike CD8 responses (missing private and CD4 specificities).

Researchers tagged individual cDNA molecules with unique molecular identifiers. TCRdb redid the calling of the 5' RACE reads with MiXCR, one entry per CDR3 protein. The sample lists about 60,000 distinct CDR3 sequences; just under 9% were seen once. CDR3 length: 13 amino acids. Germline assignment: CDR1 KGHSH and CDR2 LQKENI. About this clonotype: The antigen is undetermined. Given a much more abundant clone one base away, this may be a read error.

The gene calls are TRBV18 and TRBJ2-1, with 7 bases aligning to TRBD2. The TCR was taken from an adult who was a healthcare worker with PCR-confirmed SARS-CoV-2 infection or an uninfected control (not recorded which). Sequencing was done on a sample of whole blood. DNA of the CDR3: TGTGTCAGCTCACCACTAGGACTAGGTGAGCAGTTCTTC. Amino acid sequence: CVSSPLGLGEQFF.